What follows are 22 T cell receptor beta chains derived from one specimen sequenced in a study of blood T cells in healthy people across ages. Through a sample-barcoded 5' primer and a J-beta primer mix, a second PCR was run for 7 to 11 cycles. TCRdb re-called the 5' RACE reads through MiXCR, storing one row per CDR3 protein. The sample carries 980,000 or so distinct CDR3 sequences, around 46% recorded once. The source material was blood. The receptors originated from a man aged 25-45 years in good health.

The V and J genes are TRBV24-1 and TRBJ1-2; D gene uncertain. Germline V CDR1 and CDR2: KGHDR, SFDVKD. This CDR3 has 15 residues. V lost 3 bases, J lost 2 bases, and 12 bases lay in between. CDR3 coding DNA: TGTGCCACCAGTGATCCAGGACTTAACAACTATGGCTACACCTTC. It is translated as CATSDPGLNNYGYTF.

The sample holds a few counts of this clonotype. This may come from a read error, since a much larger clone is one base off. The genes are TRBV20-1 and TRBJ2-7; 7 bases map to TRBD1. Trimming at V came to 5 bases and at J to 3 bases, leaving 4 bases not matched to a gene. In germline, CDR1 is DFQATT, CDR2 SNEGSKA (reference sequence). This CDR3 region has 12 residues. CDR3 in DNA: TGCAGTGCTTGGGGGACAGACTACGAGCAGTACTTC. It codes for CSAWGTDYEQYF.

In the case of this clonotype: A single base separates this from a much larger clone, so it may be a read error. The CDR3 DNA reads as TGTGCCGTATCCGGGACAGGGGACGAGCAGTACTTC. It encodes CAVSGTGDEQYF. The V call is TRBV10-3, the J call TRBJ2-7, with TRBD1 matching 10 bases. The germline CDR1 and CDR2 sequences are ENHRY and SYGVKD. The V and J ends lost 11 bases and 5 bases, in that order; junction bases with no gene match: 6. This CDR3 is 12 amino acids long.

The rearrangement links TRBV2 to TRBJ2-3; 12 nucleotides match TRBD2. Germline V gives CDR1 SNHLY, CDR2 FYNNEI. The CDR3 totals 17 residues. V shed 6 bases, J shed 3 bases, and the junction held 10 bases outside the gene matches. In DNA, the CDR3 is TGTGCCAGCAGCCACAGGACTAGCGGGGTGGGAACAGATACGCAGTATTTT. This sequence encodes CASSHRTSGVGTDTQYF.

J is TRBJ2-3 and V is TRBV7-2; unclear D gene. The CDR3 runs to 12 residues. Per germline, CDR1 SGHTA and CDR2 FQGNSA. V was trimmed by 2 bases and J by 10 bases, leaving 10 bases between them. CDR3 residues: CASSLSGESQYF. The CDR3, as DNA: TGTGCCAGCAGCTTATCAGGTGAATCGCAGTATTTT.

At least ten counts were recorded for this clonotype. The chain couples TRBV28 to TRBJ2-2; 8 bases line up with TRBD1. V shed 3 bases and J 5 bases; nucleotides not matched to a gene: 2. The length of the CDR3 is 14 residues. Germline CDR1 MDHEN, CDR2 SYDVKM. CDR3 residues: CASSFRTGTGELFF. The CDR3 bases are TGTGCCAGCAGTTTTCGGACAGGGACCGGGGAGCTGTTTTTT.

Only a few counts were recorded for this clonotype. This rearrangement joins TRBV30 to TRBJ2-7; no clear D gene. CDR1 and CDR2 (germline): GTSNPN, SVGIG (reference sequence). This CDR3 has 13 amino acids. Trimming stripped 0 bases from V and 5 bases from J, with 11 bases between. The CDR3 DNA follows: TGTGCCTGGAGTGTGACACACTACAACGAGCAGTACTTC. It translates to CAWSVTHYNEQYF.

The CDR3: CASTDSRTRSYEQYF. CDR3 DNA sequence: TGTGCCAGCACGGACAGCCGAACCCGCTCCTACGAGCAGTACTTC. This chain links TRBV28 with TRBJ2-7, with D possibly matching TRBD1 (6 bases). Germline V CDR1 and CDR2: MDHEN, SYDVKM. V shed 7 bases and J shed 0 bases, with 16 bases lying between them. The CDR3 is made up of 15 amino acids.

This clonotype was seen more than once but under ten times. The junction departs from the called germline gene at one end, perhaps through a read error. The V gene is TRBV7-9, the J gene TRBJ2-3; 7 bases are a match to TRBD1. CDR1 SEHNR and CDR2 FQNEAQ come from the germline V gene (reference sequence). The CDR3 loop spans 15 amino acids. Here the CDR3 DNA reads TGTGCCAGCAGCTCAGGGGGAAGCCGCTCCATTACGCCGTATTTT. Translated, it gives CASSSGGSRSITPYF.

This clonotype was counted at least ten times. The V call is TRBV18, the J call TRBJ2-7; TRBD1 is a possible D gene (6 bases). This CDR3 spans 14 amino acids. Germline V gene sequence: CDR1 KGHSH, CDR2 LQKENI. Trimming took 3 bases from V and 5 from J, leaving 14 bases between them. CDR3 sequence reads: CASSPENTGHEQYF. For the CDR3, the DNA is TGTGCCAGCTCACCTGAAAATACAGGGCACGAGCAGTACTTC. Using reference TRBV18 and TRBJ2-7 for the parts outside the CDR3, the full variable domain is NAGVMQNPRHLVRRRGQEARLRCSPMKGHSHVYWYRQLPEEGLKFMVYLQKENIIDESGMPKERFSAEFPKEGPSILRIQQVVRGDSAAYFCASSPENTGHEQYFGPGTRLTVT.

In nucleotides, the CDR3 is TGTGCCAGCAGCTTAGATCAGCAGCTGCAGTACTTC. As protein: CASSLDQQLQYF. The J gene is TRBJ2-7, the V gene TRBV11-3; D is ambiguous. Germline V gene lookup returns CDR1 SGHNT and CDR2 YENEEA. The V and J ends lost 0 bases and 9 bases respectively, with 9 bases between them. The CDR3 is 12 amino acids.

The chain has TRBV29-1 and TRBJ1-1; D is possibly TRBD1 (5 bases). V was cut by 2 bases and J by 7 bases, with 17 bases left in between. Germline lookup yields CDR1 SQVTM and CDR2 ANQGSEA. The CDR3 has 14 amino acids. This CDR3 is CSVERPGRFFEAFF. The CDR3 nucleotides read TGCAGCGTTGAAAGACCGGGGCGCTTTTTTGAAGCTTTCTTT.

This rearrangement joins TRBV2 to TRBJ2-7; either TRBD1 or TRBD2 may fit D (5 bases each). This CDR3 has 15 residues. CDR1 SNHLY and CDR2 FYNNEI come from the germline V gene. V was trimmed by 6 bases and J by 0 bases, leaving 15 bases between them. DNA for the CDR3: TGTGCCAGCAGCGGGGACCGAGACAGCTCCTACGAGCAGTACTTC. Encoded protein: CASSGDRDSSYEQYF.

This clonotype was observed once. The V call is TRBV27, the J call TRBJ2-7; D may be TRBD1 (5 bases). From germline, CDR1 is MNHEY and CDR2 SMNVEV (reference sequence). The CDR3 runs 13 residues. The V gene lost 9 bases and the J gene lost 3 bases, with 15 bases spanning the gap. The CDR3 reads CARSLTGVYEQYF. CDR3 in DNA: TGTGCCAGGAGTCTCACAGGAGTCTACGAGCAGTACTTC.

CDR3 sequence (DNA): TGTGCCAGCAGCAAAGGACAGGGTTTCTACAATGAGCAGTACTTC. This encodes CASSKGQGFYNEQYF. The J gene is TRBJ2-7, the V gene TRBV7-3; 8 bases fit TRBD1. CDR1 is SGHTA and CDR2 is FQGTGA in the germline V gene. The trim removed 5 bases at V and 7 bases at J, leaving 13 bases unmatched. The CDR3 spans 15 residues.

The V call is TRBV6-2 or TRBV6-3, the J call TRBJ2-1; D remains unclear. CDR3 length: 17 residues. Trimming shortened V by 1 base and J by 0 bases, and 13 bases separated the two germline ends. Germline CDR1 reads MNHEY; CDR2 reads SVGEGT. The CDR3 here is CASSYLRPVSSYNEQFF. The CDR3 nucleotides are TGTGCCAGCAGTTACTTGCGTCCTGTGAGCTCCTACAATGAGCAGTTCTTC.

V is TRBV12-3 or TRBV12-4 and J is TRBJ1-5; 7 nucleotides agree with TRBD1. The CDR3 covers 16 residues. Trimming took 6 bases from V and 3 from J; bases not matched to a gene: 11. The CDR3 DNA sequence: TGTGCCAGCAGCTTGGGGCAGGGGGTAATCAATCAGCCCCAGCATTTT. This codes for CASSLGQGVINQPQHF.

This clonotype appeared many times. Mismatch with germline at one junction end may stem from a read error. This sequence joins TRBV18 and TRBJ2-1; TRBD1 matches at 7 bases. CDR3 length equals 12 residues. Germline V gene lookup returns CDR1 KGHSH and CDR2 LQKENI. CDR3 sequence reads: CASAPGGYEQFF. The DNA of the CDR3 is TGTGCCAGCGCACCAGGGGGTTATGAGCAGTTCTTC.

The CDR3 is CASSYPGTEQAFF. CDR3 bases: TGTGCCAGCAGTTACCCCGGGACAGAGCAAGCTTTCTTT. The chain combines TRBV6-5 with TRBJ1-1; 7 bases match TRBD1. Germline V gives CDR1 MNHEY, CDR2 SVGAGI. This CDR3 contains 13 residues. The trim removed 2 bases at V and 9 bases at J, leaving 6 bases unmatched.

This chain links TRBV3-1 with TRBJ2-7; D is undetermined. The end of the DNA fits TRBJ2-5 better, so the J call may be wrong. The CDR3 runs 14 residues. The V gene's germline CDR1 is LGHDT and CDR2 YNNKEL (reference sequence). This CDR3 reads CASSQGPNGETQYF. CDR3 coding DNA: TGTGCCAGCAGCCAAGGACCCAACGGTGAGACCCAGTACTTC.

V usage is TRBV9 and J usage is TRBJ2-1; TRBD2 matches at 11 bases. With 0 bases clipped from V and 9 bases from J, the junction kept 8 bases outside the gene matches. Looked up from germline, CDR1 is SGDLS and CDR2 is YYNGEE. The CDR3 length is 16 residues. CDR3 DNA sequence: TGTGCCAGCAGCGTAGGTGGGTTAGCGGGGGGGCGTGAGCAGTTCTTC. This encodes CASSVGGLAGGREQFF. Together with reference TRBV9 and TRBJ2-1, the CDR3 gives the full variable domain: DSGVTQTPKHLITATGQRVTLRCSPRSGDLSVYWYQQSLDQGLQFLIQYYNGEERAKGNILERFSAQQFPDLHSELNLSSLELGDSALYFCASSVGGLAGGREQFFGPGTRLTVL.

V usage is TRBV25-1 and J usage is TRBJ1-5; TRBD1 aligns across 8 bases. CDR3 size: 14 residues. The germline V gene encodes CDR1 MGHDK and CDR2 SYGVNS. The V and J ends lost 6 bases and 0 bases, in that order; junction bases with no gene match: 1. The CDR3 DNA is TGTGCCAGCAGGGGGACAGGTAGCAATCAGCCCCAGCATTTT. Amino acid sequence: CASRGTGSNQPQHF.